This paragraph covers one T cell receptor (beta chain) sequence. What it recognizes is unknown. Germline CDR1 MGHRA, CDR2 YSYEKL. V lost 0 bases, J lost 10 bases, and 13 bases stayed unmatched. This CDR3 has 17 amino acids. Profiled with immunoSEQ multiplex PCR; TCRdb holds only in-frame clones, not every one. The sample has 100,000 to 120,000 clones, about 67% seen once. The source of the sample is a study of shared clonotypes between healthy human individuals. General observations from the study: Large sequencing depth failed to make sorted-subset sequencing complete, rarefaction showed. Richness estimates generally favored naive over memory subsets.

Every contributor of samples was a Caucasian grown-up residing in Nashville, Tennessee. V gene TRBV4-1 combines with J gene TRBJ1-1; TRBD1 aligns across 11 bases. This receptor was identified in a woman between 25 and 40 years old in good health. Material for sequencing was memory CD8+ T cells sorted from blood. The subset was: CD45RO+ cells pooled with CCR7-negative TemRA cells. The CDR3 region is CASSQDPRDRGNSGAFF. CDR3 DNA sequence: TGCGCCAGCAGCCAAGATCCCCGGGACAGGGGGAACTCAGGAGCTTTCTTT.